These 28 T cell receptor beta chains originate from one sample sequenced in a study of molecular identifiers for immune sequencing clone quantification. TCRdb passed the PCR reads through MiXCR, listing each CDR3 protein once. The sample consists of some 650,000 distinct CDR3 sequences, nearly 20% of them appearing once. Sequencing was performed on naive CD8+ T cells from blood, with Jurkat cell RNA spiked in. Subset noted: FACS-sorted CD8+CD4-CCR7+CD45RA+ naive T cells. These receptors all come from a human donor in good health. Some libraries in this study had Jurkat cell RNA spiked in.

J is TRBJ2-2 and V is TRBV5-6; D assignment may be TRBD1 or TRBD2 (5 bases each). This CDR3 has 14 amino acids. V lost 1 base, J lost 6 bases, and 10 bases lay in between. CDR1 and CDR2 (germline): SGHDT, YYEEEE. The CDR3 spells CASSLLGPSGELFF. The CDR3 nucleotides are TGTGCCAGCAGCTTGTTGGGACCATCCGGGGAGCTGTTTTTT.

The chain uses TRBV21-1 and TRBJ2-6; the table's D call TRBD1 went unverified against the DNA. TRBV21-1 is listed as a pseudogene. The CDR3 sequence is 18 residues long. CDR3 bases: TGTGCCAGCAGCAAAAATGACAGGAAGAGCTCTGGGGCCAACGTCCTGACTTTC. It is translated as CASSKNDRKSSGANVLTF.

This clonotype appeared many times. This chain joins TRBV7-9 and TRBJ1-5, with D possibly TRBD1 on 5 matching bases. V was trimmed by 4 bases and J by 2 bases, leaving 12 bases between them. CDR1 and CDR2 (germline): SEHNR, FQNEAQ (reference sequence). This CDR3 contains 15 residues. The CDR3 sequence: CASSSQGVGNQPQHF. The CDR3 DNA is TGTGCCAGCAGCTCCCAGGGAGTTGGCAATCAGCCCCAGCATTTT.

In its sample, this clonotype was seen a few times. V and J are TRBV27 and TRBJ1-5, with a weak D call TRBD1 (6 bases). Germline V CDR1 and CDR2: MNHEY, SMNVEV (reference sequence). Trimming left V 2 bases short and J 9 bases short, with 8 bases between. CDR3 length: 12 residues. CDR3 sequence: CASSLPGAPQHF. The CDR3 DNA sequence: TGTGCCAGCAGTTTACCAGGGGCGCCCCAGCATTTT.

This clonotype was recorded at least ten times. The chain carries TRBV29-1 and TRBJ2-3; 14 bases map to TRBD2. CDR1 is SQVTM and CDR2 is ANQGSEA in the germline V gene. The length of the CDR3 is 15 residues. With 4 bases clipped from V and 4 bases from J, the junction kept 4 bases outside the gene matches. CDR3 sequence: CSVVGGLAGADTQYF. DNA for the CDR3: TGCAGCGTTGTCGGGGGACTAGCGGGGGCAGATACGCAGTATTTT.

This chain connects TRBV15 to TRBJ2-1; D is perhaps TRBD1 or TRBD2 (5 bases each). Germline values: CDR1 LNHNV, CDR2 YYDKDF (reference sequence). V was cut by 0 bases and J by 4 bases, with 10 bases left in between. The CDR3 runs 15 residues. The CDR3 sequence is CATSRERGPYNEQFF. The CDR3 DNA follows: TGTGCCACCAGCAGAGAACGGGGACCATACAATGAGCAGTTCTTC.

This chain connects TRBV7-2 to TRBJ2-3, with 9 bases that match TRBD2. There are 16 residues in the CDR3. Germline CDR1 reads SGHTA; CDR2 reads FQGNSA. Trimming took 6 bases from V and 2 from J; bases not matched to a gene: 9. The CDR3 DNA reads as TGTGCCAGCAGACCCACTAGCGGGTATTTCACAGATACGCAGTATTTT. This translates into CASRPTSGYFTDTQYF.

Many counts were recorded for this clonotype. The V call is TRBV7-2, the J call TRBJ2-3, with 8 bases matching TRBD1. V trimming: 6 bases; J trimming: 2 bases; junction bases outside the gene matches: 7. Germline loops: CDR1 SGHTA, CDR2 FQGNSA. The CDR3 loop spans 15 amino acids. CDR3: CASSYRTGITDTQYF. In DNA, the CDR3 is TGTGCCAGCAGTTATCGGACAGGGATCACAGATACGCAGTATTTT.

This clonotype was seen a few times. The J gene is TRBJ2-5, the V gene TRBV10-3, with D tentatively TRBD2 (5 bases). The CDR3 length is 15 residues. CDR1 and CDR2 from the germline V gene are ENHRY and SYGVKD. V was cut by 2 bases and J by 0 bases, with 10 bases left in between. The CDR3 sequence is CAISEGLGYQETQYF. The DNA for the CDR3 is TGTGCCATCAGTGAGGGACTGGGGTACCAAGAGACCCAGTACTTC.

This clonotype was picked up many times. This chain connects TRBV7-9 to TRBJ2-3; 7 bases agree with TRBD1. The CDR3 length is 15 residues. V dropped 1 base and J dropped 10; count of bases not matched to a gene: 11. Germline loops: CDR1 SEHNR, CDR2 FQNEAQ (reference sequence). The CDR3 DNA sequence: TGTGCCAGCAGCTTAGGTGGACAGGCCCTAGACCCGCAGTATTTT. This translates into CASSLGGQALDPQYF.

A remark on this clonotype: A much larger clone is a single base away; this may be a read error. The chain carries TRBV4-1 and TRBJ2-7; D uncertain. From germline, CDR1 is MGHRA and CDR2 YSYEKL. This CDR3 contains 15 residues. This chain's CDR3 is CASGQTSVRGYEQYF. CDR3 nucleotide sequence: TGCGCCAGCGGCCAAACGTCAGTGCGCGGTTACGAGCAGTACTTC.

Points on this clonotype: A read error may explain this, as a much larger clone is one base away. Because it lacks the conserved phenylalanine or tryptophan at the end, this CDR3 is likely a read error. V usage is TRBV5-1 and J usage is TRBJ2-7, with 7 bases that match TRBD2. V lost 2 bases and J lost 2; bases outside the gene matches: 7. This CDR3 contains 15 residues. Germline CDR1 SGHRS, CDR2 YFSETQ. CDR3 sequence: CASSFAGVPTYEQYS. CDR3 nucleotide sequence: TGCGCCAGCAGCTTCGCGGGGGTCCCTACCTACGAGCAGTACTCC.

This clonotype was found many times. The V call is TRBV12-3 or TRBV12-4, the J call TRBJ2-5; D not resolved. CDR3 length: 13 residues. Trimming cost V 7 bases and J 3 bases, with 12 bases left between them. The CDR3 nucleotides read TGTGCCAGCACCGGCTGGCAGGAAGAGACCCAGTACTTC. Translation: CASTGWQEETQYF.

About this clonotype itself: Given a much more abundant clone one base away, this may be a read error. V and J are TRBV12-5 and TRBJ2-3; D possibly uses TRBD1 or TRBD2 (6 bases each). CDR1 and CDR2 from the germline V gene are LGHNT and FRNRAP. CDR3 length equals 17 residues. The CDR3 region is CASGLGTWGASTDAQYF. In nucleotides, the CDR3 is TGTGCTAGTGGTTTGGGTACTTGGGGGGCTAGCACAGATGCGCAGTATTTT.

This clonotype was recorded at least ten times. The chain carries TRBV7-9 and TRBJ1-4; no firm D call. The CDR3 length is 15 residues. The germline V gene has CDR1 SEHNR and CDR2 FQNEAQ (reference sequence). Trimming left V 1 base short and J 6 bases short, with 12 bases between. The CDR3 reads CASSLELQSDEKLFF. CDR3 sequence (DNA): TGTGCCAGCAGCTTAGAGCTCCAGTCGGATGAAAAACTGTTTTTT. The whole variable domain, filled in from reference TRBV7-9 and TRBJ1-4, reads DTGVSQNPRHKITKRGQNVTFRCDPISEHNRLYWYRQTLGQGPEFLTYFQNEAQLEKSRLLSDRFSAERPKGSFSTLEIQRTEQGDSAMYLCASSLELQSDEKLFFGSGTQLSVL.

Comments on this clonotype: A much larger clone differs from this one at a single base, so this may be a read error. This chain connects TRBV11-2 to TRBJ2-3; TRBD1 matches at 8 bases. This CDR3 contains 15 residues. V gave up 5 bases and J gave up 6 bases; unmatched junction bases: 10. Germline loops: CDR1 SGHAT, CDR2 FQNNGV. This CDR3 reads CASSQTGVLADTQYF. The CDR3 nucleotides are TGTGCCAGCAGCCAGACAGGGGTACTAGCCGATACGCAGTATTTT.

Regarding this clonotype: A much bigger clone sits one base away, suggesting this may be a read error. The CDR3 carries no conserved terminal phenylalanine or tryptophan, so it likely arises from a read error. The chain couples TRBV12-3 or TRBV12-4 to TRBJ2-7; tentatively, D is TRBD1 or TRBD2 (5 bases each). CDR3 size: 12 residues. With 6 bases removed from V and 2 bases from J, the gap between germline ends came to 8 bases. The CDR3 reads CASRLGPYEQYS. The CDR3 nucleotides are TGTGCCAGCAGACTGGGACCCTACGAGCAGTACTCC.

In this sample, this clonotype turned up a few times. The J gene is TRBJ2-1, the V gene TRBV29-1; TRBD2 matches 9 bases. Germline V gene data show CDR1 as SQVTM and CDR2 as ANQGSEA. V dropped 7 bases and J dropped 0; count of bases not matched to a gene: 7. This CDR3 contains 15 residues. The CDR3 loop is CSARGGVSSYNEQFF. CDR3 nucleotide sequence: TGCAGCGCACGCGGGGGGGTAAGCTCCTACAATGAGCAGTTCTTC.

Only a few counts were recorded for this clonotype. This could be a read error, since a much larger clone is one nucleotide away. The DNA is omitted, as the CDR3 cannot be located on it reliably, and the CDR3 follows TCRdb's listing. The chain combines TRBV11-2 with TRBJ1-1; TRBD1, the table's D call, lacks a check against the DNA. From germline, CDR1 is SGHAT and CDR2 FQNNGV. The CDR3 contains 16 residues when both ends are counted. This CDR3 is CASSPVWGTGSTEASF.

This clonotype has a count of ten or more. The V and J genes are TRBV6-5 and TRBJ2-7, with D perhaps TRBD1 or TRBD2 (5 bases each). V lost 0 bases to trimming and J lost 6 bases, with 9 bases between them. The CDR3 covers 13 residues. Germline V CDR1 and CDR2: MNHEY, SVGAGI. CDR3 coding DNA: TGTGCCAGCAGTTACTCGGGGGTCCTCGAGCAGTACTTC. Its translation: CASSYSGVLEQYF.

This clonotype occurred a few times. CDR3 in DNA: TGTGCCAGTAGTACGTCAGCTTCTTCTTCCTACGAGCAGTACTTC. Translation gives CASSTSASSSYEQYF. The V call is TRBV19, the J call TRBJ2-7; D gene uncertain. Trimming cost V 4 bases and J 1 base, with 14 bases left between them. Germline V gene sequence: CDR1 LNHDA, CDR2 SQIVND (reference sequence). The CDR3 extends over 15 amino acids.

This clonotype was seen ten or more times. V gene TRBV27 combines with J gene TRBJ1-5; 10 bases align to TRBD1. CDR3 length: 15 amino acids. Trimming removed 10 bases from V and 0 bases from J; junction bases left unmatched: 6. Germline V gene data show CDR1 as MNHEY and CDR2 as SMNVEV (reference sequence). The DNA for the CDR3 is TGTGCCACAGGACAGGGGGGTTATAGCAATCAGCCCCAGCATTTT. Its protein is CATGQGGYSNQPQHF.

This clonotype was detected many times. The chain uses TRBV5-1 and TRBJ2-7, with 9 bases aligning to TRBD1. The junction had 9 bases not matched to a gene; V was cut back by 4 bases and J by 4 bases. The CDR3 contains 15 residues. Germline-derived CDR1 and CDR2 are SGHRS and YFSETQ. The CDR3 region has the DNA TGCGCCAGCAGCGCCGCTCCCGGGACAGGGTACGAGCAGTACTTC. Translating it yields CASSAAPGTGYEQYF.

As concerns this clonotype: This probably arose from a read error, given a far larger clone one base away. In DNA, the CDR3 is TGTGCCAGCAGGGGTCTCCAAGAGGCCCAGTACTTC. Protein product: CASRGLQEAQYF. The rearrangement links TRBV6-6 to TRBJ2-5; D unresolved. The CDR3 sequence is 12 residues long. The germline CDR1 and CDR2 sequences are MNHNY and SVGAGI (reference sequence).

This clonotype came up many times. The gene calls are TRBV6-5 and TRBJ2-7; 9 bases align to TRBD1. The length of the CDR3 is 15 residues. Germline V lookup: CDR1 MNHEY, CDR2 SVGAGI. With V trimmed by 6 bases and J by 3 bases, 9 bases remained unmatched. DNA for the CDR3: TGTGCCAGCAGCGAAAGGACAGGGGCAAGCTACGAGCAGTACTTC. It encodes CASSERTGASYEQYF.

This clonotype was recorded at least ten times. The V and J genes are TRBV6-2 or TRBV6-3 and TRBJ1-5; D call uncertain. V lost 2 bases and J 8 bases, leaving 10 bases between the germline ends. This CDR3 comprises 13 residues. Looked up from germline, CDR1 is MNHEY and CDR2 is SVGEGT. For the CDR3, the DNA is TGTGCCAGCAGTTACAACTATGAGGAGCCCCAGCATTTT. This sequence encodes CASSYNYEEPQHF.

This clonotype showed up many times. The rearrangement links TRBV7-9 to TRBJ2-3; D remains unclear. The germline V gene has CDR1 SEHNR and CDR2 FQNEAQ (reference sequence). The CDR3 consists of 13 residues. Trimming stripped 7 bases from V and 2 bases from J, with 10 bases between. CDR3 protein: CASTVDFTDTQYF. CDR3 nucleotide sequence: TGTGCCAGCACCGTGGATTTCACAGATACGCAGTATTTT. The full variable domain, its missing parts supplied by reference TRBV7-9 and TRBJ2-3, is DTGVSQNPRHKITKRGQNVTFRCDPISEHNRLYWYRQTLGQGPEFLTYFQNEAQLEKSRLLSDRFSAERPKGSFSTLEIQRTEQGDSAMYLCASTVDFTDTQYFGPGTRLTVL.

This clonotype was observed many times. V and J are TRBV4-1 and TRBJ1-1; D not resolved. Germline loops: CDR1 MGHRA, CDR2 YSYEKL. V was clipped by 4 bases and J by 7 bases, with 19 bases between them. This CDR3 is built from 15 residues. The CDR3 region has the DNA TGCGCCAGCAGCCCTCAAGGGCCCCTGGTTCGTGAAGCTTTCTTT. It yields the protein CASSPQGPLVREAFF.